This TCR beta chain is from a study of cytomegalovirus exposure and HLA in healthy donors. Study-wide findings and caveats: When a later analysis compared HLA-associated TCR beta chains with equally common others, the HLA-associated chains turned out to be more clonally expanded and to have lower generation probabilities.

PCR employed 60 Vbeta and 13 Jbeta primers. Some clones are missing from TCRdb's copy, which holds only in-frame ones; the method was immunoSEQ multiplex PCR. The repertoire holds 150,000 to 200,000 clones, with 75% as singletons. Concerning this clone itself: Its target is unknown.

This CDR3 spans 16 amino acids. V trimming: 5 bases; J trimming: 1 base; junction bases outside the gene matches: 9. In germline, CDR1 is PRHDT, CDR2 FYEKMQ (reference sequence). Specimen: PBMCs. The chain carries TRBV13 and TRBJ2-7; TRBD1 agrees at 9 bases. The sequence was collected from a male donor in good health and CMV-seronegative. DNA of the CDR3: TGTGCCAGCAGCCCCGGACAGGGGACACCTTCCTACGAGCAGTACTTC. Translation: CASSPGQGTPSYEQYF. The full variable domain, completed using reference TRBV13 and TRBJ2-7, is AAGVIQSPRHLIKEKRETATLKCYPIPRHDTVYWYQQGPGQDPQFLISFYEKMQSDKGSIPDRFSAQQFSDYHSELNMSSLELGDSALYFCASSPGQGTPSYEQYFGPGTRLTVT.